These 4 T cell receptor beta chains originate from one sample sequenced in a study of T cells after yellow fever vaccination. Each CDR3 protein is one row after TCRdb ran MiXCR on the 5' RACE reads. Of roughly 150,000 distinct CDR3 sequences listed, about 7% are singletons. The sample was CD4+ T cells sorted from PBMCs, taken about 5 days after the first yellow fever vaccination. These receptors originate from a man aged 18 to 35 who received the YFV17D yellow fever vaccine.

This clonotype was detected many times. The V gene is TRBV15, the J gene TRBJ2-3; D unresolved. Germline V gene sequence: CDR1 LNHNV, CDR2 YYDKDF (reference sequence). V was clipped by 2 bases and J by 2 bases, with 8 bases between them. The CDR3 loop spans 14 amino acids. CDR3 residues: CATSRPSPTDTQYF. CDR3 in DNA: TGTGCCACCAGCAGACCCAGCCCCACAGATACGCAGTATTTT.

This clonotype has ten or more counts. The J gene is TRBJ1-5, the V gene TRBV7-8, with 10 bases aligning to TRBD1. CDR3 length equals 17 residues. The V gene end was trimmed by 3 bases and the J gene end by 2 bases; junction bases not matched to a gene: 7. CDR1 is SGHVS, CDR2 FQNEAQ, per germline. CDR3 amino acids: CASSLTTGGLGNQPQHF. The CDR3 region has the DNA TGTGCCAGCAGCTTGACGACAGGGGGCCTCGGCAATCAGCCCCAGCATTTT.

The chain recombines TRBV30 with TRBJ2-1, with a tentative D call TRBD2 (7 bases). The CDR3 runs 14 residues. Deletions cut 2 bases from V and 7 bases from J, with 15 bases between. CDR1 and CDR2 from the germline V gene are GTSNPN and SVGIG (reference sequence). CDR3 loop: CAWSIHGGRNEQFF. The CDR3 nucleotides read TGTGCCTGGAGTATACACGGGGGGCGAAATGAGCAGTTCTTC.

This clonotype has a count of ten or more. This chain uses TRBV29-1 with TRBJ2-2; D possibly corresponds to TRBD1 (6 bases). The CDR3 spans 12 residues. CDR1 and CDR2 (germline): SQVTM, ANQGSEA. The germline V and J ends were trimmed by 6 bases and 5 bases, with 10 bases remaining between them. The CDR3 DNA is TGCAGCGTCCTAAGGGGGACCGGGGAGCTGTTTTTT. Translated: CSVLRGTGELFF.